This TCR beta chain was identified during a study of blood T cell repertoires in COVID-19. Study-wide background: Whether acute or convalescent, the COVID-19 samples came from the United States, Italy and Spain.

V lost 0 bases, J lost 0 bases, and 9 bases lay in between. In germline, CDR1 is SGHRS, CDR2 YFSETQ. The CDR3 is 16 residues long. The repertoire was sequenced with immunoSEQ multiplex PCR; TCRdb's copy has only in-frame clones and lacks some. The sample has fewer than 150,000 clones, 65% to 85% seen once. This chain connects TRBV5-1 to TRBJ1-4; D gene unclear. The specimen sequenced was peripheral blood. This clonotype was obtained from a human donor in a cohort sampled during active COVID-19. The CDR3 reads CASSLGGGATNEKLFF. In DNA form, the CDR3 reads TGCGCCAGCAGCTTGGGAGGTGGCGCAACTAATGAAAAACTGTTTTTT.